A selection of T cell receptor beta chains follows, all from one sample in a study of T-cell reconstitution after alpha-beta-depleted transplantation in children. TCRdb independently ran MiXCR on the PCR reads; one entry per CDR3 protein. This table holds around 270,000 distinct CDR3 sequences, over 7% found once. The source was peripheral blood, collected 360 days after TCRalphabeta/CD19-depleted stem cell transplant. Receptor source: a female patient aged 2 to 10 who had a stem cell transplant for Fanconi anemia, so the T cells may come from the graft donor. Both conserved end residues are part of each CDR3. Each record gives: D gene, V gene, J gene, clone size, CDR3 protein, CDR3 DNA. The D gene is left open where the match is weak. Clone size is not always given. Where it is, it says once, few, many or a class for expanded clones.

-	TRBV5-1	TRBJ2-3	-	CASRTRVSTDTQYF	TGCGCCAGCAGAACCCGGGTTAGCACAGATACGCAGTATTTT
-	TRBV28	TRBJ1-1	many	CATTSGHVRMNTEAFF	TGTGCCACAACCTCTGGACACGTCCGCATGAACACTGAAGCTTTCTTT
TRBD1	TRBV3-1	TRBJ1-2	-	CASSQAPGTAYGYTF	TGTGCCAGCAGCCAAGCTCCCGGGACAGCCTATGGCTACACCTTC
-	TRBV20-1	TRBJ2-1	-	CSARLRGNRQYNEQFF	TGCAGTGCTAGATTAAGGGGGAACAGGCAATACAATGAGCAGTTCTTC
-	TRBV7-3	TRBJ1-1	few	CASSSGMNTEAFF	TGTGCCAGCAGCTCTGGGATGAACACTGAAGCTTTCTTT
TRBD2	TRBV20-1	TRBJ2-7	many	CSAKLAGDQQYF	TGCAGTGCTAAACTAGCGGGGGATCAGCAGTACTTC
TRBD1	TRBV7-9	TRBJ1-2	-	CASSPRTGEGDYGYTF	TGTGCCAGCAGCCCCAGGACAGGGGAAGGGGACTATGGCTACACCTTC
TRBD2	TRBV5-1	TRBJ2-3	few	CASSLRASGGKVDTQYF	TGCGCCAGCAGCCTGAGGGCTAGCGGGGGGAAAGTAGATACGCAGTATTTT
TRBD2	TRBV4-2	TRBJ2-1	many	CASSQEPRGVGNEQFF	TGTGCCAGCAGCCAAGAGCCACGGGGGGTGGGCAATGAGCAGTTCTTC
-	TRBV20-1	TRBJ1-1	many	CSARDLGLSEAFF	TGCAGTGCTAGAGATCTCGGGTTGTCTGAAGCTTTCTTT
-	TRBV7-2	TRBJ2-7	many	CASSLGLATPLEQYF	TGTGCCAGCAGCTTAGGGCTAGCGACACCTCTCGAGCAGTACTTC
-	TRBV3-1	TRBJ2-3	many	CASSQGVTDTQYF	TGTGCCAGCAGCCAAGGGGTCACAGATACGCAGTATTTT
TRBD1	TRBV5-6	TRBJ2-3	-	CASRWTGGTDTQYF	TGTGCCAGCAGGTGGACAGGGGGCACAGATACGCAGTATTTT
TRBD1	TRBV29-1	TRBJ2-7	many	CSVVTGQGYEQYF	TGCAGCGTTGTTACGGGACAGGGGTACGAGCAGTACTTC
TRBD1	TRBV5-1	TRBJ2-1	few	CASRVTGGPNEQFF	TGCGCCAGCAGAGTGACAGGGGGCCCCAATGAGCAGTTCTTC
-	TRBV6-1	TRBJ1-1	many	CASSNSGSEAFF	TGTGCCAGCAGTAATTCGGGCTCGGAAGCTTTCTTT
-	TRBV5-1	TRBJ1-1	many	CASSHLTDSYTEAFF	TGCGCCAGCAGCCACCTTACAGACAGTTACACTGAAGCTTTCTTT
TRBD1	TRBV4-2	TRBJ2-5	few	CASSQVGGQGEETQYF	TGTGCCAGCAGCCAAGTGGGCGGACAGGGGGAAGAGACCCAGTACTTC
-	TRBV25-1	TRBJ2-5	many	CASSEGGRAQETQYF	TGTGCCAGCAGTGAAGGGGGGCGGGCTCAAGAGACCCAGTACTTC
TRBD1	TRBV24-1	TRBJ2-3	-	CATSDPTGFTDTQYF	TGTGCCACCAGTGACCCGACAGGGTTCACAGATACGCAGTATTTT
TRBD1	TRBV5-5	TRBJ1-5	few	CASSLGQGSGRWPQHF	TGTGCCAGCAGCTTGGGACAGGGTTCCGGGAGGTGGCCCCAGCATTTT
-	TRBV12-3/TRBV12-4	TRBJ1-5	many	CASRARGPQHF	TGTGCCAGCAGGGCTAGGGGGCCCCAGCATTTT
-	TRBV6-5	TRBJ2-3	many	CASSFDPGFTRTDTQYF	TGTGCCAGCAGTTTCGATCCAGGGTTCACCCGCACAGATACGCAGTATTTT